This T cell receptor beta chain appears in the sequencing data of a study of blood T cell repertoires in COVID-19 (TCRdb year 2020). Study-level background: Samples from collaborators originated in the United States, Italy and Spain and spanned both the acute and convalescent phases of COVID-19. The prospective study material was composed of cDNA or gDNA derived from T cells, B-cell-depleted T cells, or PBMCs. Deeply sampled blood TCRbeta repertoires from subjects exposed to, actively infected with, or recovered from COVID-19 were included in the dataset. The repertoires were released in a freely available public database intended as a resource for research on the immune response to SARS-CoV-2. The samples were drawn from the first 160 participants of the ongoing ImmuneRACE study and from 1,200 or so subjects provided by 6 global collaborators. The sample metadata nearly always contained a de-identified subject ID, COVID-19 status, age in years and sex. Where HLA class I and class II types were available, the types were taken from metadata supplied by the sample provider, not from assay-based typing. Here is what the overall study found, with its caveats: How much clinical and demographic metadata was included differed by source and by participant, and the metadata was provided uncurated.

The immunoSEQ Assay, a bias-controlled multiplex PCR, was used to amplify TCRbeta CDR3 regions from genomic DNA. Turning to the authors' computational methods: Within the assay, amplification of reference gene primers was used to estimate how many nucleated cells each sample contained. To quantify the absolute abundance of each unique TCRbeta CDR3 rearrangement, sequence reads were collapsed and filtered. For each sample, productive Simpson clonality was calculated by taking the square root of Simpson's diversity index across productive rearrangements. TCRdb provides this immuneACCESS table in a form limited to in-frame rearrangements. Some clones are lacking; in checked studies, under half of them reflect an unresolved V gene, and why the rest are absent is not known. V and J calls and clone size follow that table, whereas D and trimming were derived from the DNA. This sample gives about 270,000 clones in total; over 75% of them show up just once. The leading ten clones occupy about 16% of the sample.

A remark on this clone: It has no known antigen specificity. No per-base quality is available; no much larger clone lies one base away.

Participants in the prospective study were enrolled through a virtual design, were aged about 18 to 100 years, and lived in roughly 26 United States geographic areas. In the prospective study, cohorts were assigned on the basis of participant-reported clinical history obtained from a screening survey and a study questionnaire. For ImmuneRACE Cohort 3, a participant was defined as recovered based on two consecutive negative NP/OP PCR tests, clearance by a healthcare professional, or resolution of symptoms. Each participant in the prospective study had whole blood, serum and a nasopharyngeal or oropharyngeal swab collected by mobile phlebotomists. Over a roughly 2-month period, participants in the prospective study had the option of providing additional blood draws and questionnaires. Before DNA extraction, prospective study blood samples were shipped either frozen or at room temperature. Ends trimmed: V by 5 bases, J by 5 bases; bases unmatched to a gene: 4. Based on the germline V gene, the CDR1 and CDR2 sequences are MDHEN and SYDVKM. Taken from cysteine to phenylalanine, the CDR3 has 14 residues. Solely the CDR3 DNA is kept, with 42 bases framed from the first base.

The chain is encoded by TRBV28 joined to TRBJ1-3; the central 9 bases match TRBD1. The sequence was collected from a man between 18 and 29 years old who had recovered from COVID-19. Sequenced: PBMCs or T cells enriched from blood (not recorded which). The CDR3 corresponds to CASSPDRGRNTIYF. At the DNA level, the sequence is TGTGCCAGCAGTCCGGACAGGGGAAGAAACACCATATATTTT.